This T cell receptor beta chain appears in the sequencing data of a study of T cells in women clearing cervical HPV infection. Study overall: No precancer developed; the control's incident HPV16 infection cleared within 12 months.

Average input was around 1,100 ng genomic DNA for immunoSEQ TCR beta CDR3 amplification. Measured with immunoSEQ multiplex PCR; TCRdb has only the in-frame clones, and not every one. In total, the table holds approximately 35,000 clones. A note on this clone: Its cognate antigen is unknown. Sequencing ends 3 residues short of the CDR3 end; the germline J gene provides the rest.

Study-wide findings and caveats: T-cell numbers per sample were unknown and may explain richness differences. Repertoire richness, not evenness, was significantly elevated in CIN3+ cases versus controls.

J was trimmed by 5 bases and V by 5 bases; bases with no gene match: 8. Germline CDR1 and CDR2: PRHDT and FYEKMQ (reference sequence). This CDR3 has 15 residues. This clonotype originated in a woman aged 18 to 69 with a cervical HPV16 infection that either progressed to CIN3+ or cleared (not recorded which). The chain employs TRBV13 and TRBJ2-3, with 9 bases identical to TRBD2. Sequencing was carried out using blood buffy coat. The CDR3 region is CASSPPGLAVDTQYF. The DNA read from the CDR3 is TGTGCCAGCAGCCCTCCGGGACTAGCTGTAGATACG. Filled out from reference TRBV13 and TRBJ2-3, the complete variable domain reads AAGVIQSPRHLIKEKRETATLKCYPIPRHDTVYWYQQGPGQDPQFLISFYEKMQSDKGSIPDRFSAQQFSDYHSELNMSSLELGDSALYFCASSPPGLAVDTQYFGPGTRLTVL.